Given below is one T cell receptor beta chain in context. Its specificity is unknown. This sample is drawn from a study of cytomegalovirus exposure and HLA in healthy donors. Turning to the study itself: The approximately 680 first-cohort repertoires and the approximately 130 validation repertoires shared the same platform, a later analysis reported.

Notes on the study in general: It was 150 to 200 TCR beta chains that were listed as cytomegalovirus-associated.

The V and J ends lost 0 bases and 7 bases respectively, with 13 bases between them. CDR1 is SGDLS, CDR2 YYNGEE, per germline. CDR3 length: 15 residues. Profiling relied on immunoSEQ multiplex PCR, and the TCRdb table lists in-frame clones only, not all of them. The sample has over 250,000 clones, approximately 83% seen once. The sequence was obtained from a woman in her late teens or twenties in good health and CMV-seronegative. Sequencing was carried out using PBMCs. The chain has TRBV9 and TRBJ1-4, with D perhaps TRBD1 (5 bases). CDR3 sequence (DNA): TGTGCCAGCAGCGTAGAGGGGAATATGGGTGAAAAACTGTTTTTT. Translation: CASSVEGNMGEKLFF.